This T cell receptor (beta chain) was captured in a study of response to subunit inactivated influenza vaccine. TCRdb ran MiXCR on the RT-PCR reads and lists one entry per CDR3 protein. The sample lists roughly 760,000 distinct CDR3 sequences, approximately 21% seen once, with 9.5% to 13% in the top ten. This clonotype was detected only a few times. The CDR3 consists of 14 residues. Looked up from germline, CDR1 is SGHVS and CDR2 is FNYEAQ. Between the trimmed V and J ends, which lost 1 base and 7 bases, there was a span of 14 bases. The receptor was isolated from a man aged 50 to 59 who received an inactivated influenza vaccine. The sequencing used PBMCs from blood, collected 5 days after vaccination. The genes are TRBV7-6 and TRBJ2-7; tentatively, D is TRBD1 (5 bases). The CDR3 sequence: CASSLEFRGGEQYF. In nucleotides, the CDR3 is TGTGCCAGCAGCTTAGAGTTTAGGGGTGGGGAGCAGTACTTC.